The present entry profiles one T cell receptor (beta chain) with its context. This record comes from a study of T cell responses to AZD1222 COVID-19 vaccine. TCRdb keeps only in-frame clones here, not all; method: immunoSEQ multiplex PCR. The sample carries tens of thousands of clones, approximately 92% recorded once. The specimen was peripheral blood, collected on day 0 of AZD1222 vaccination. The sequence was obtained from an adult in good health.

This CDR3 reads CASSYDRDDEQYF. In DNA form, the CDR3 reads TGTGCCAGCAGTTACGACAGGGACGACGAGCAGTACTTC. The chain employs TRBV12-3 or TRBV12-4 and TRBJ2-7, with TRBD1 matching over 7 bases. The ends lost 4 bases at V and 5 bases at J; junction bases unmatched: 5. The CDR3 length is 13 residues.